This TCR beta chain was captured in a study of cytomegalovirus exposure and HLA in healthy donors (dated by TCRdb to between 2016 and 2019). A note on the overall study: The roughly 700 repertoires of the first cohort and the roughly 120 validation repertoires were produced on the same platform, according to a later analysis. The aim of the study was to test whether cataloging public T cell receptors could identify signatures of past pathogen exposure. Along with the roughly 670-subject first cohort, a separate validation cohort of over a hundred different subjects was used. To predict cytomegalovirus infection status, the study combined high-throughput TCR immunosequencing, statistical association of individual TCRs with disease status, and machine learning. Points the paper makes about the study in general: A few of the identified cytomegalovirus-associated TCR beta chains were confirmed in vitro to be specific for cytomegalovirus antigens. The study listed 164 TCR beta chains as associated with cytomegalovirus. Most TCR sequences were observed very rarely across donors, whereas some public TCRs were present in many individuals. It was suggested by the authors that the approach could potentially be generalized to other disease states and immunological phenotypes. A later analysis lacked HLA typing for the validation cohort, so it scored co-occurrence in that cohort across all 120 or so repertoires. Of the cluster scores, 90% to 95% were above 0 in a later analysis, which found that TCRs clustered in the first cohort also tended to co-occur in the 130 or so validation repertoires. Cytomegalovirus status was reported to be diagnosed by the classifier with high specificity and sensitivity in both the original and validation cohorts.

The donors were included in the validation cohort of over a hundred subjects, a group kept apart from the approximately 670-subject first cohort. Turning to this clone: The clone's antigen remains unknown. No much larger clonotype is one base removed from it; base qualities were not supplied.

The method was the immunoSEQ multiplex PCR assay. From the authors' description of their analysis: A statistical classification framework was built to diagnose cytomegalovirus status from the catalog of TCR beta chain sequences. TCRdb re-hosts the immuneACCESS table, in-frame sequences only. Its copies lack some clones; in the studies checked, an unresolved V gene accounts for under half of them, and the cause for the rest is not known. V, J and clone size reflect that table, while D and trimming were determined from the DNA. This sample comprises about 130,000 clones, roughly 90% of them detected only once. About 1.5% of the sample is held by the ten biggest clonotypes. Sequenced sample: PBMCs. The clonotype comes from a man aged 25 to 40 in good health and CMV-seronegative.

The CDR3 protein: CASSVQGEIYEQYF. The nucleotides are TGTGCCAGTAGTGTACAGGGGGAGATCTACGAGCAGTACTTC. The rearranged chain carries TRBV19 and TRBJ2-7; 8 bases in between match TRBD1. Via the germline V gene (reference sequence), CDR1 is LNHDA and CDR2 SQIVND. The V end gives up 5 bases and the J end 3 bases, leaving 6 bases in the junction not matched to a gene. The CDR3 contains 14 residues, cysteine and phenylalanine counted. Just the 42-base CDR3 DNA is kept, in frame starting at base 1.